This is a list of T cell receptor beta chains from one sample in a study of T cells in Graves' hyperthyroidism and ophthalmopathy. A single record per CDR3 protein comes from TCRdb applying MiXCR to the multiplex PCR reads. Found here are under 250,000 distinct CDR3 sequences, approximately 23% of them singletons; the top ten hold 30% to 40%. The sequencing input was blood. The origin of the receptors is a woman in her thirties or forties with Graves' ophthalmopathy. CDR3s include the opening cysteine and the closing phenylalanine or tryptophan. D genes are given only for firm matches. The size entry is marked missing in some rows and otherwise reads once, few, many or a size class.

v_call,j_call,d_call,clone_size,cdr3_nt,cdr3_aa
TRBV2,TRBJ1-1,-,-,TGTGCCAGCAGTGAAGACGTGACACCGAACACTGAAGCTTTCTTT,CASSEDVTPNTEAFF
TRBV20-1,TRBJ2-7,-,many,TGCAGTGCTAGGGTCACGGGGCGCACGACCTACGAGCAGTACTTC,CSARVTGRTTYEQYF
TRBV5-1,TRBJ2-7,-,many,TGCGCCAGCAGCACCCGGGGCTACGAGCAGTACTTC,CASSTRGYEQYF
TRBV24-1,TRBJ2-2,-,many,TGTGCCACCTCCCGACCCCCGGGGGTGGGCAACACCGGGGAGCTGTTTTTT,CATSRPPGVGNTGELFF
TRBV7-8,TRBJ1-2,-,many,TGTGCCAGCAGCTCGCGGAGGGTGGGGGCTAACTATGGCTACACCTTC,CASSSRRVGANYGYTF
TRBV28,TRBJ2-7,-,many,TGTGCCAGCAGGCTCTCTACTTACCCCTACGAGCAGTACTTC,CASRLSTYPYEQYF
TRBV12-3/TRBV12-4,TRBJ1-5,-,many,TGTGCCAGCAGTTTCGGAACTGAATATAGCAATCAGCCCCAGCATTTT,CASSFGTEYSNQPQHF
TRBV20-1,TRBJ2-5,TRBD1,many,TGCAGTGCTAGAGTGTGGGACAGAGAAGAGACCCAGTACTTC,CSARVWDREETQYF
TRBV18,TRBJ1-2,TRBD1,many,TGTGCCAGCTCATCAGGGACAGGGGGCGGCTATGGCTACACCTTC,CASSSGTGGGYGYTF
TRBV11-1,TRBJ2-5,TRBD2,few,TGTGCCAGCAGCTTAGGGCTGGGGGCCGGACTAGCGGGAGTTGGTTCCCAAGAGACCCAGTACTTC,CASSLGLGAGLAGVGSQETQYF
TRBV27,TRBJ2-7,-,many,TGTGCCAGCAGTTTCAAGAGGGAGTCTACCTACGAGCAGTACTTC,CASSFKRESTYEQYF
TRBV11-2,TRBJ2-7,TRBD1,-,TGTGCCAGCAGCCGTCGCGGGACAGGGGGCTCCTACGAGCAGTACTTC,CASSRRGTGGSYEQYF
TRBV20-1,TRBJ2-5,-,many,TGCAGTGCTAGCGGGGATCAACAAGAGACCCAGTACTTC,CSASGDQQETQYF
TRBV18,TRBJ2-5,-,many,TGTGCCAGCTCACCACCAGGCGTACGCGAGACCCAGTACTTC,CASSPPGVRETQYF
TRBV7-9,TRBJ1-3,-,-,TGTGCCAGCAGCTTATCAACAGGAACTGGAGACACCATATATTTT,CASSLSTGTGDTIYF
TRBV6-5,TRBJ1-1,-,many,TGTGCCAGCAGTTGCGACCCCTCCCGGGAGAACACTGAAGCTTTCTTT,CASSCDPSRENTEAFF
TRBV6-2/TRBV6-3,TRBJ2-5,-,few,TGTGCCAGCAGTTTCGCCGGGACCAGCGGGGAGACCCAGTACTTC,CASSFAGTSGETQYF
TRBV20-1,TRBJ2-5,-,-,TGCAGTGCTAGCGATGATGGCGGGCAAGAGACTCAGTACTTC,CSASDDGGQETQYF
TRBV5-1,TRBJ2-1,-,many,TGCGCCAGCAGCTTGGATCCTAGGGCGGGTGAGCAGTTCTTC,CASSLDPRAGEQFF
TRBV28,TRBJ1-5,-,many,TGTGCCAGCAGTCTCAATCAGCCCCAGCATTTT,CASSLNQPQHF
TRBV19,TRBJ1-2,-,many,TGTGCCAGTAGTATAAACCCGGGAGGAGGCTATGGCTACACCTTC,CASSINPGGGYGYTF
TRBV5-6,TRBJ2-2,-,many,TGTGCCAGCAGCTTGGACACCGCCGGGGAGCTGTTTTTT,CASSLDTAGELFF
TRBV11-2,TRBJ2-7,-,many,TGTGCCAGCAGCACAGGAGGGGACGGAACTTCCTACGAGCAGTACTTC,CASSTGGDGTSYEQYF
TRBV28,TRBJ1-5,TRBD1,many,TGTGCCAGCAGAGATGGACAGGGCAACAATCAGCCCCAGCATTTT,CASRDGQGNNQPQHF
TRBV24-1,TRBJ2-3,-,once,TGTGCCACCAGTGATGCTAGCGCGACAGATACGCAGTATTTT,CATSDASATDTQYF
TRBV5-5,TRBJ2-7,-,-,TGTGCCAGCACTCTGGTCCCTATAGCGGAACCCTACGAGCAGTACTTC,CASTLVPIAEPYEQYF
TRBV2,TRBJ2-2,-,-,TGTGCCAGCAGTGAAGCAAGTCAGCCCTCTCGCGGGGAGCTGTTTTTT,CASSEASQPSRGELFF
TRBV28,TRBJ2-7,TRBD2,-,TGTGCCAGCCGAGGGACTAGCGGGAGGATGGACGAGCAGTACTTC,CASRGTSGRMDEQYF
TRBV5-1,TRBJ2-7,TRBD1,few,TGCGCCAGCAGCCCACTCCCGGGACAGGGTTACGAGCAGTACTTC,CASSPLPGQGYEQYF
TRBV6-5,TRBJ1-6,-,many,TGTGCCAGCGGGTCTACCTATAATTCACCCCTCCACTTT,CASGSTYNSPLHF
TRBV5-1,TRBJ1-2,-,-,TGCGCCAGCAGCCTCGACGCCACTAACTATGGCTACACCTTC,CASSLDATNYGYTF
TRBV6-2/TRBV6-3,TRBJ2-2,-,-,TGTGCCAGCACCTACGTACGTGAGTTCGGGGAGCTGTTTTTT,CASTYVREFGELFF
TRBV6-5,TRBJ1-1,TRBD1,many,TGTGCCAGCAGTTACTCAGGGGGCCGGTTAGGGGCTTTCTTT,CASSYSGGRLGAFF
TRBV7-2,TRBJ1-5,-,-,TGTGCCAGCAGCACCAAAGGGGGGGAGCAGCCCCAGCATTTT,CASSTKGGEQPQHF
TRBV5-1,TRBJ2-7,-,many,TGCGCCAGCAGCTTGGGGGAAGGCGGGATCTTCTACGAGCAGTACTTC,CASSLGEGGIFYEQYF
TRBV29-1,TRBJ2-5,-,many,TGCAGCGTTGATTTCGATAGGCTTATCTCCGATAGACAAGAGACCCAGTACTTC,CSVDFDRLISDRQETQYF
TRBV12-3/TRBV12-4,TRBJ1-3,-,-,TGTGCCAGCAGTTTAGGGGCAGGAATAGGTGGAAACACCATATATTTT,CASSLGAGIGGNTIYF
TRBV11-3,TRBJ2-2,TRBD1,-,TGTGCCAGCAGCTTGACAGGGGGCCTCCCCGGGGAGCTGTTTTTT,CASSLTGGLPGELFF
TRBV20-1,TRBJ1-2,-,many,TGCAGTGCTAGGTTCCCAGGGGTCTATGGCTACACCTTC,CSARFPGVYGYTF
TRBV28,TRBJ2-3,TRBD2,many,TGTGCCAGCAGGCGGGAGGGGGGGGCAGATACGCAGTATTTT,CASRREGGADTQYF
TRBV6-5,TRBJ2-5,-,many,TGTGCCAGCAGTTCGGGGACCCCGGAGGTCGAGACCCAGTACTTC,CASSSGTPEVETQYF
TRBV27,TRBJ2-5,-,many,TGTGCCAGCAGTTTATCTGTGGGCGCGGGAGAGACCCAGTACTTC,CASSLSVGAGETQYF
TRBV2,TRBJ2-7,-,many,TGTGCCAGCAGGCTCTACGAGCAGTACTTC,CASRLYEQYF
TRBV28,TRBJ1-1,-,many,TGTGCCAGCGCCTCACAGAGGAACACTGAAGCTTTCTTT,CASASQRNTEAFF
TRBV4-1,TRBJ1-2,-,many,TGCGCCAGCAGCCAAGATGGCAGAAACTACTATGGCTACACCTTC,CASSQDGRNYYGYTF
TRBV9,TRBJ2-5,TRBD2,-,TGTGCCAGCAGCCCCCAGCGGGGGCTGGAAGAGACCCAGTACTTC,CASSPQRGLEETQYF
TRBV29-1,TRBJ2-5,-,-,TGCAGCGTTGGGGCAGGGGGGGGAGAGACCCAGTACTTC,CSVGAGGGETQYF
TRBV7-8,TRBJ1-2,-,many,TGTGCCAGCAGCTTAGCCCGACCCGAAGGCTACACCTTC,CASSLARPEGYTF
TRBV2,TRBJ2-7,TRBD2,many,TGTGCCAGCAGGGGACTAGCGGGACCCTACGAGCAGTACTTC,CASRGLAGPYEQYF
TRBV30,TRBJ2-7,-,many,TGTGCCTGGAGTGTGGGTGCGGGTGAGCAGTACTTC,CAWSVGAGEQYF
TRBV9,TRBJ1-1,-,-,TGTGCCAGCAGCGAAGCGGACAGGAACACTGAAGCTTTCTTT,CASSEADRNTEAFF
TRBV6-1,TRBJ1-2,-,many,TGTGCCAGTCTCAGGGTCGGCTACACCTTC,CASLRVGYTF
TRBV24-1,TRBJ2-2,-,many,TGTGCCACCAGTGATTTCAGACGGATCGGGGAGCTGTTTTTT,CATSDFRRIGELFF
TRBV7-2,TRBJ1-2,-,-,TGTGCCAGCAGCTTCGCCGTGACAAAGCCCTATGGCTACATCTTC,CASSFAVTKPYGYIF
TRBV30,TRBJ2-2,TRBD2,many,TGTGCCTGGAGTTGGGGACTACCAACCGGGGAGCTGTTTTTT,CAWSWGLPTGELFF
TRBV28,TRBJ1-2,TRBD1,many,TGTGCCAGCAGTTTTCAATCAGGGGGCGGCTATGGCTACACCTTC,CASSFQSGGGYGYTF